The 14 T cell receptor beta chains below all came from one sample that was sequenced in a study of immune evolution from preneoplasia to lung adenocarcinoma. Libraries were prepared by immunoSEQ multiplex PCR; TCRdb keeps only in-frame clonotypes and omits some of them. The sample records 11,000 to 15,000 clones, 80% being singletons. Source material: FFPE minimally invasive lung adenocarcinoma tissue. The receptor set was obtained from a person aged 70 to 85 with lung adenocarcinoma.

The V and J genes are TRBV30 and TRBJ1-6; 9 bases match TRBD1. Germline CDR1 is GTSNPN and CDR2 is SVGIG (reference sequence). CDR3 length: 13 residues. After removal of 8 bases from V and 8 bases from J, the junction contained 7 bases not matched to a gene. The CDR3 bases are TGTGCCAGACAAACAGGGGGCGATTCACCCCTCCACTTT. Translating gives CARQTGGDSPLHF.

J is TRBJ1-5 and V is TRBV7-8; 8 positions match TRBD1. The CDR3 runs 15 residues. The V and J ends lost 2 bases and 4 bases, in that order; junction bases with no gene match: 4. CDR1 is SGHVS and CDR2 is FQNEAQ in the germline V gene. CDR3 bases: TGTGCCAGCAGCTTACTGACAGGGGAAAATCAGCCCCAGCATTTT. It codes for CASSLLTGENQPQHF.

This chain connects TRBV6-1 to TRBJ2-3, with 7 bases aligning to TRBD1. J lost 1 base, V lost 7 bases, and 2 bases had no gene match. The length of the CDR3 is 13 residues. From germline, CDR1 is MNHNS and CDR2 SASEGT. The CDR3 protein is CASNTGGTDTQYF. CDR3 DNA sequence: TGTGCCAGCAATACAGGGGGCACAGATACGCAGTATTTT.

A remark on this clone: Only one base separates this from a far larger clonotype, so it likely reflects a read error. V and J are TRBV6-1 and TRBJ2-1; 7 bases agree with TRBD2. This CDR3 has 15 amino acids. J lost 11 bases, V lost 1 base, and 11 bases had no gene match. Germline-derived CDR1 and CDR2 are MNHNS and SASEGT. The CDR3 sequence is CASSEVSGTRNKQFF. The CDR3 nucleotides read TGTGCCAGCAGTGAAGTAAGCGGGACGCGAAATAAGCAGTTCTTC.

The chain recombines TRBV28 with TRBJ1-6; the D is unclear. This CDR3 spans 15 amino acids. V was shortened by 7 bases and J by 0 bases, with 10 bases between the two germline ends. Germline-derived CDR1 and CDR2 are MDHEN and SYDVKM. CDR3 in DNA: TGTGCCAGCACCCCGGCGAGCTCCTATAATTCACCCCTCCACTTT. It yields the protein CASTPASSYNSPLHF.

This clone has just one count. This chain's CDR3 is CASSLESRGSHGYTF. The CDR3 DNA reads TGTGCCAGCAGCTTAGAGTCCCGGGGTTCTCATGGCTACACCTTC. The chain joins TRBV7-2 to TRBJ1-2; D call uncertain. Per the germline V gene, CDR1 is SGHTA and CDR2 is FQGNSA. There are 15 residues in the CDR3. The V end lost 1 base, the J end lost 6 bases, and 15 bases lay between the germline ends.

This chain links TRBV6-4 with TRBJ2-3; possibly TRBD1 for D (5 bases). V lost 5 bases and J 2 bases, leaving 8 bases between the germline ends. Germline V CDR1 and CDR2: MRHNA, SNTAGT. The CDR3 has 13 amino acids. CDR3 bases: TGTGCCAGCAGTTGGGGCAACACAGATACGCAGTATTTT. It is translated as CASSWGNTDTQYF.

The chain uses TRBV28 and TRBJ1-5; D not resolved. Trimming left V 6 bases short and J 3 bases short, with 6 bases between. CDR3 length: 12 amino acids. Germline CDR1 MDHEN, CDR2 SYDVKM. The CDR3 nucleotides are TGTGCCAGCAGACCAGCCAATCAGCCCCAGCATTTT. Amino acid sequence: CASRPANQPQHF.

V is TRBV29-1 and J is TRBJ1-1; 7 bases agree with TRBD1. V shed 4 bases and J 5 bases; nucleotides not matched to a gene: 10. This CDR3 spans 14 amino acids. CDR1 is SQVTM and CDR2 is ANQGSEA in the germline V gene. The CDR3 here is CSVALRGDGTEAFF. The DNA of the CDR3 is TGCAGCGTTGCCCTCAGGGGGGATGGGACTGAAGCTTTCTTT.

The chain carries TRBV7-9 and TRBJ1-1; D perhaps matches TRBD1 (6 bases). From germline, CDR1 is SEHNR and CDR2 FQNEAQ (reference sequence). V lost 1 base, J lost 1 base, and 13 bases lay in between. There are 16 residues in the CDR3. DNA of the CDR3: TGTGCCAGCAGCTTAGGTGGGGGGGCGTCGAACACTGAAGCTTTCTTT. Protein: CASSLGGGASNTEAFF.

V gene TRBV4-1 combines with J gene TRBJ1-2; possibly TRBD1 for D (6 bases). Germline-derived CDR1 and CDR2 are MGHRA and YSYEKL. Between the trimmed V and J ends, which lost 0 bases and 2 bases, there was a span of 13 bases. This CDR3 spans 16 amino acids. The CDR3: CASSQDEGVANYGYTF. The CDR3 nucleotides are TGCGCCAGCAGCCAAGATGAGGGGGTCGCAAACTATGGCTACACCTTC.

The V and J genes are TRBV30 and TRBJ1-2; D is undetermined. The germline V gene has CDR1 GTSNPN and CDR2 SVGIG (reference sequence). V lost 3 bases to trimming and J lost 8 bases, with 16 bases between them. This CDR3 is 13 amino acids long. For the CDR3, the DNA is TGTGCCTGGAGGCCCGGATGGGGAATCGGCTACACCTTC. Its protein product is CAWRPGWGIGYTF.

The chain couples TRBV27 to TRBJ1-1; D call uncertain. The V gene lost 10 bases and the J gene lost 1 base, with 16 bases spanning the gap. The CDR3 contains 14 residues. CDR1 is MNHEY and CDR2 is SMNVEV in the germline V gene (reference sequence). This chain's CDR3 is CATKPLSGNTEAFF. Written as DNA, the CDR3 is TGTGCCACCAAACCCCTCTCCGGGAACACTGAAGCTTTCTTT.

The chain carries TRBV6-6 and TRBJ1-2; TRBD1 matches at 7 bases. With V trimmed by 4 bases and J by 0 bases, 8 bases remained unmatched. This CDR3 contains 16 residues. Germline V gives CDR1 MNHNY, CDR2 SVGAGI (reference sequence). CDR3 residues: CASSSLTGVANYGYTF. Here the CDR3 DNA reads TGTGCCAGCAGTTCCTTAACAGGGGTAGCTAACTATGGCTACACCTTC.